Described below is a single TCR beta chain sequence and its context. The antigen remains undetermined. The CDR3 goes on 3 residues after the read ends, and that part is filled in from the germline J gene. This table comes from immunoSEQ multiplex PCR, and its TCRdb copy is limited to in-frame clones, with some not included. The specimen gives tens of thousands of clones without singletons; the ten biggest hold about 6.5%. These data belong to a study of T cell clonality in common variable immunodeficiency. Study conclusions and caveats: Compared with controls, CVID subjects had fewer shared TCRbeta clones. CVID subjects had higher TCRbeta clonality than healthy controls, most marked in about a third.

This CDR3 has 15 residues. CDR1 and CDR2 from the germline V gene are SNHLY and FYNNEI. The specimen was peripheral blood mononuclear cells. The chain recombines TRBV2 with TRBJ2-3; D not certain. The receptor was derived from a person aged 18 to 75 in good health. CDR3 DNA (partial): TGTGCCAGCAGCGCGACGCAGTATAGCAATCAGCCG. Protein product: CASSATQYSNQP. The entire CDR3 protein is CASSATQYSNQPQYF.